This is a list of T cell receptor beta chains from one sample in a study of shared clonotypes between healthy human individuals. Profiling relied on immunoSEQ multiplex PCR, and the TCRdb table lists in-frame clones only, not all of them. The sample lists fewer than 400,000 clones; approximately 79% were seen once. The sample comprised memory CD4+ T cells sorted from blood. The origin of the receptors is a man aged 25-45 years in good health. The CDR3 runs from the conserved cysteine through the conserved F or W. D genes are given only for firm matches. Size is stated for part of the rows, as once, few or many counts, or as a class when the clone is expanded.

>NA|TRBJ1-5|15|TRBD1|TRBV11-2
TGTGCCAGCAGCTCGCAGGGGGCAGAGAATCAGCCCCAGCATTTT
CASSSQGAENQPQHF
>NA|TRBJ2-3|12|NA|TRBV2
TGTGCCAGCAGACTAGAGGGAGATACGCAGTATTTT
CASRLEGDTQYF
>NA|TRBJ1-2|15|NA|TRBV27
TGTGCCAGCAGTCCAAATGGTGTGCCCGACTATGGCTACACCTTC
CASSPNGVPDYGYTF
>NA|TRBJ2-1|14|TRBD1|TRBV6-1
TGTGCCAGCAGCCGGGACAGAACCTACAATGAGCAGTTCTTC
CASSRDRTYNEQFF
>NA|TRBJ2-7|18|NA|TRBV14
TGTGCCAGCAGCCAAGAATGGGTCGTGGGGGACCCTACCTACGAGCAGTACTTC
CASSQEWVVGDPTYEQYF
>few|TRBJ1-2|14|TRBD1|TRBV28
TGTGCCTCCTGGGCAGGGGGCTCTAACTATGGCTACACCTTC
CASWAGGSNYGYTF
>NA|TRBJ2-7|15|TRBD2|TRBV7-9
TGTGCCAGCAGCTTTATCAAAGCGGGAGCCTACGAGCAGTACTTC
CASSFIKAGAYEQYF
>few|TRBJ2-7|16|NA|TRBV27
TGTGCCAGCAGCAAGTTCCCGGAAAAGACAAACTCGAAAGAGTACTTC
CASSKFPEKTNSKEYF
>NA|TRBJ2-7|12|NA|TRBV29-1
TGCAGCGTTTTCTCGCAGGGGCTTGAGCAGTACTTC
CSVFSQGLEQYF
>once|TRBJ2-3|14|TRBD2|TRBV10-3
TGTGCCACCCTAGCGGGAGGCGGGGCGGCTACGCAGTATTTT
CATLAGGGAATQYF
>NA|TRBJ2-3|12|NA|TRBV6-5
TGTGCCAGCAGTTACTCCCCAGGGGATCAGTATTTT
CASSYSPGDQYF
>once|TRBJ2-3|15|NA|TRBV28
TGTGCCAGCAGTTTATCGGGGCTGAACACAGATACGCAGTATTTT
CASSLSGLNTDTQYF
>NA|TRBJ2-1|12|NA|TRBV6-1
TGTGCCAGCAGCCGGGGGACTAATGAGCAGTTCTTC
CASSRGTNEQFF
>NA|TRBJ2-7|12|NA|TRBV5-4
TGTGCCAGCAGCCCAACTGGCTACGAGCAGTACTTC
CASSPTGYEQYF
>few|TRBJ1-1|12|NA|TRBV19
TGTGCCAGTAGTATCGACGGAGGTGAAGCTTTCTTT
CASSIDGGEAFF
>NA|TRBJ2-4|14|NA|TRBV4-1
TGCGCCAGCAGCCAAAAGGGAGTCAAAAACATTCAGTACTTC
CASSQKGVKNIQYF
>NA|TRBJ1-2|15|NA|TRBV9
TGTGCCAGCAGCGTAGATGATGTCAGGGGCTATGGCTACACCTTC
CASSVDDVRGYGYTF
>NA|TRBJ2-2|16|TRBD2|TRBV7-3
TGTGCCAGCAGCCCAACCGGGACTAGAAACACCGGGGAGCTGTTTTTT
CASSPTGTRNTGELFF
>NA|TRBJ2-2|15|TRBD1|TRBV2
TGTGCCAGCACCCAAGACAGGGCCGACACCGGGGAGCTGTTTTTT
CASTQDRADTGELFF
>NA|TRBJ2-7|16|NA|TRBV5-5
TGTGCCAGCAGCTTGCAGCTCACAGGGTTCTCGTACGAGCAGTACTTC
CASSLQLTGFSYEQYF
>NA|TRBJ2-7|16|TRBD1|TRBV10-1
TGCGCCAGCAGTGAGTCCGGCTGGGGACAGCACTACGAGCAGTACTTC
CASSESGWGQHYEQYF
>NA|TRBJ1-3|14|TRBD1|TRBV30
TGTGCCTGGTCCGGGACAGGGGGTGGAAACACCATATATTTT
CAWSGTGGGNTIYF
>NA|TRBJ2-5|16|NA|TRBV14
TGTGCCAGCAGCCAAGACCAAGGACAGCTTCAAGAGACCCAGTACTTC
CASSQDQGQLQETQYF
>NA|TRBJ1-5|15|TRBD1|TRBV19
TGTGCCAGCCAAACGGGACAGGGAAGCAATCAGCCCCAGCATTTT
CASQTGQGSNQPQHF
>NA|TRBJ1-4|13|NA|TRBV7-6
TGTGCCAGCAGCTTAGACGGTCAGGGAAAACTGTTTTTT
CASSLDGQGKLFF
>once|TRBJ1-2|15|TRBD1|TRBV5-1
TGCGCCAGCAGCTCGGACCCAGGGGGCGCGTACGGCTACACCTTC
CASSSDPGGAYGYTF
>NA|TRBJ2-3|14|TRBD2|TRBV2
TGTGCCAGCAGTTGGACTAGCGGCACAGATACGCAGTATTTT
CASSWTSGTDTQYF
>NA|TRBJ2-2|14|TRBD1|TRBV7-6
TGTGCCAGCAGCTTCTGGACAGGGCCTGGGGAGCTGTTTTTT
CASSFWTGPGELFF
>NA|TRBJ1-2|17|NA|TRBV10-3
TGTGCCATCAGTGGATTACATACAAGGGGATCAAGCTATGGCTACACCTTC
CAISGLHTRGSSYGYTF
>NA|TRBJ2-7|13|NA|TRBV5-1
TGCGCCAGCAGAGTCAGCGAAACCTACGAGCAGTACTTC
CASRVSETYEQYF
>NA|TRBJ2-2|15|TRBD1|TRBV10-2
TGCGCCAGCAGTGAAACGCACAGGGGCACCGGGGAGCTGTTTTTT
CASSETHRGTGELFF
>NA|TRBJ2-1|16|NA|TRBV5-1
TGCGCCAGCAGCTTGAGAAGCCAGGGGGGGTTCAATGAGCAGTTCTTC
CASSLRSQGGFNEQFF
>NA|TRBJ2-1|11|NA|TRBV20-1
TGCAGTGAGGCTTCCTACAATGAGCAGTTCTTC
CSEASYNEQFF